Each of the 8 T cell receptor beta chains below was sequenced from the same sample in a study of blood T cells in healthy people across ages. Primers used in a second PCR of roughly 6 to 11 cycles were a sample-barcoded 5' primer and a J-beta primer mix. TCRdb re-called the 5' RACE reads through MiXCR, storing one row per CDR3 protein. Of some 760,000 distinct CDR3 sequences in the sample, roughly 25% were seen once. These same data were also listed under a study on T cells of mothers and their children.

The sequenced sample was blood. The source of these receptors is a boy aged 5-17 years in good health.

Only a few counts were recorded for this clonotype. This rearrangement joins TRBV2 to TRBJ1-1; maybe TRBD1 (5 bases). Germline V gene lookup returns CDR1 SNHLY and CDR2 FYNNEI. The CDR3 is 15 residues long. The germline V and J ends were trimmed by 6 bases and 1 base, with 15 bases remaining between them. CDR3 nucleotides: TGTGCCAGCAGGGACCCCGGGACGGCGAACACTGAAGCTTTCTTT. Its translation is CASRDPGTANTEAFF.

The CDR3, as DNA: TGTGCCAGCAGCTTATCTTGGGCAGTCCAATACGAGCAGTACTTC. It is translated as CASSLSWAVQYEQYF. The chain links TRBV7-2 to TRBJ2-7; no definite D call. Germline values: CDR1 SGHTA, CDR2 FQGNSA. The CDR3 consists of 15 residues. Trimming pared 2 bases from V and 4 bases from J, leaving 15 bases between.

This clonotype came up a few times. The J gene is TRBJ2-5, the V gene TRBV4-2; possible D gene TRBD2, 6 bases. This CDR3 comprises 14 residues. Germline values: CDR1 LGHNA, CDR2 YNFKEQ. Trimming removed 1 base at V and 5 bases at J, with 11 bases between. CDR3 DNA sequence: TGTGCCAGCAGCCAAGTGGAGGGTTTGGAGACCCAGTACTTC. Protein sequence: CASSQVEGLETQYF.

CDR3 in DNA: TGTGCCAGCAGCTTAACTGGGGCTAGCGGGAGAAGGGGCGAGCAGTACTTC. It is translated as CASSLTGASGRRGEQYF. V gene TRBV7-2 combines with J gene TRBJ2-7; TRBD2 matches at 10 bases. V lost 2 bases to trimming and J lost 6 bases; unmatched junction nucleotides: 13. Per germline, CDR1 SGHTA and CDR2 FQGNSA. The CDR3 sequence is 17 residues long.

The chain's CDR3 is CASRPTGANEKLFF. The CDR3 DNA reads as TGTGCCAGCCGTCCCACCGGGGCTAATGAAAAACTGTTTTTT. This chain uses TRBV2 with TRBJ1-4; D uncertain. Deletions cut 8 bases from V and 3 bases from J, with 13 bases between. The CDR3 runs 14 residues. The germline V gene encodes CDR1 SNHLY and CDR2 FYNNEI.

This chain links TRBV7-2 with TRBJ1-1; D unclear. V dropped 5 bases and J dropped 10 bases, with 17 bases sitting between them. This CDR3 is 13 amino acids long. Germline V gives CDR1 SGHTA, CDR2 FQGNSA. The CDR3: CASSPIKARGAFF. DNA for the CDR3: TGTGCCAGCAGCCCAATTAAGGCGCGGGGAGCTTTCTTT.

V usage is TRBV7-2 and J usage is TRBJ2-1; 16 bases fit TRBD2. This CDR3 has 19 residues. V shed 5 bases and J 0 bases; nucleotides not matched to a gene: 7. Germline V gene data show CDR1 as SGHTA and CDR2 as FQGNSA. The CDR3 protein is CASSITGTSGGASYNEQFF. The CDR3 coding sequence is TGTGCCAGCAGCATAACAGGGACTAGCGGGGGGGCCTCCTACAATGAGCAGTTCTTC.

This clonotype was counted only a few times. The chain links TRBV12-3 or TRBV12-4 to TRBJ2-5; possibly TRBD2 for D (5 bases). The DNA end favors TRBJ2-1, so the J call may be wrong. The length of the CDR3 is 15 residues. CDR3 DNA sequence: TGTGCCAGCAGTTTCTGGCTAGCCCTGATCCATGAGCAGTTCTTC. This gives the protein CASSFWLALIHEQFF.